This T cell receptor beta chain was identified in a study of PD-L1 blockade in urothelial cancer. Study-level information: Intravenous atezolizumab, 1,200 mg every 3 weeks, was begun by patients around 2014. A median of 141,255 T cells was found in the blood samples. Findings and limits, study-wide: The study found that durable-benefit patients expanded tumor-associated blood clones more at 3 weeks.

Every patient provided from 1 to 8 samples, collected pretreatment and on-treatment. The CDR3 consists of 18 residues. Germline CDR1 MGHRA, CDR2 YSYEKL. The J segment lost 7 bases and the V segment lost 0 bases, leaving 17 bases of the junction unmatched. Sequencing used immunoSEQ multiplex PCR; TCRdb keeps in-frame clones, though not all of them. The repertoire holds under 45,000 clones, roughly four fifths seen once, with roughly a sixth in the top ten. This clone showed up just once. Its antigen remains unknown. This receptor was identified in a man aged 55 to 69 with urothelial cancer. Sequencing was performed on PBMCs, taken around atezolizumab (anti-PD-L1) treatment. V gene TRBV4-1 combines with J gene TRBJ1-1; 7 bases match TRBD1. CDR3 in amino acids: CASSQESQSPDRDLEAFF. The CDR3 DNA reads TGCGCCAGCAGCCAAGAATCCCAATCCCCCGACAGGGACCTTGAAGCTTTCTTT.